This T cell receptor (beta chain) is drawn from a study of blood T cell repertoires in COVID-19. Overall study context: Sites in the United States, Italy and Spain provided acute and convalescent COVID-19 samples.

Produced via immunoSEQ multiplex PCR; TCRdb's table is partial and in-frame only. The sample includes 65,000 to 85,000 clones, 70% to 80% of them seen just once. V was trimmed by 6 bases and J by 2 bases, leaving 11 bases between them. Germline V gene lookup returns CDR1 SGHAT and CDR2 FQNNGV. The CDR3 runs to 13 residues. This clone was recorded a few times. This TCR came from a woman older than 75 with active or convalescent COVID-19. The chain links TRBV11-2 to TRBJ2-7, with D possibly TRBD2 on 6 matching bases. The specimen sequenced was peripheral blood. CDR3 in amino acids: CASSLGGTYEQYF. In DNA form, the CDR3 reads TGTGCCAGCAGTCTGGGGGGTACCTACGAGCAGTACTTC.